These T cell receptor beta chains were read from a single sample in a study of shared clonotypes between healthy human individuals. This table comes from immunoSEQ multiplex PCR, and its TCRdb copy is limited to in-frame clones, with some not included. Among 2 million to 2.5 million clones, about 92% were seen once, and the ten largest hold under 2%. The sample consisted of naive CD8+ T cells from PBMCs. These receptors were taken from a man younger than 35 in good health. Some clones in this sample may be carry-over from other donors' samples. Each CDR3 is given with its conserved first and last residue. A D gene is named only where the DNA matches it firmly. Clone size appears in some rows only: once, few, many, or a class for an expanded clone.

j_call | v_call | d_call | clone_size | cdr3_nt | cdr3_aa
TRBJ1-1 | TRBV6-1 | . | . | TGTGCCAGCAGTGACAGGTTCGAGGACTTT | CASSDRFEDF
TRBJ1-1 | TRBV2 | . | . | TGTGCCATCCTCGACTCGAGCACCAGGGGAGCTTTCTTT | CAILDSSTRGAFF
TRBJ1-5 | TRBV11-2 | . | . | TGTGCCAGCAGCTTGGGGAGCAATCAGCCCCAGCATTTT | CASSLGSNQPQHF
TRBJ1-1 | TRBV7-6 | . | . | TGTGCCAGCAGTGATGATCCATTCAGCAAAGCTTTCTTT | CASSDDPFSKAFF
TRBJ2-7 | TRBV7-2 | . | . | TGTGCCAGCAGCCAAAGGATGTTCGCCGGCTACGAGCAGTACTTC | CASSQRMFAGYEQYF
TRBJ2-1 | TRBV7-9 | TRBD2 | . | TGTGCCAGCAAGACTAGCGGCTCCTACAATGAGCAGTTCTTC | CASKTSGSYNEQFF
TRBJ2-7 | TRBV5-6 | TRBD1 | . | TGTGCCAGCAGCTTGGTCGACAGGGGAACCTACGAGCAGTACTTC | CASSLVDRGTYEQYF
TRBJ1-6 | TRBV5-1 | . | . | TGCGCCAGCAGCTTGGGAGGGAATTCACCCCTCCACTTT | CASSLGGNSPLHF
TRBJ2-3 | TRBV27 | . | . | TGTGCCAGCAGTTTGACCAGGCGTAGCACAGATACGCAGTATTTT | CASSLTRRSTDTQYF
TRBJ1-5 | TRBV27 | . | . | TGTGCCAGCAGTATGGGGGGGGGCTATAGCAATCAGCCCCAGCATTTT | CASSMGGGYSNQPQHF
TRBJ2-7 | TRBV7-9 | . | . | TGTGCCAGCAGCTTAGATCGGCTCGAGCAGTACTTC | CASSLDRLEQYF
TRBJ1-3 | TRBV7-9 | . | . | TGTGCCAGCAGCCCCAGTTTGGAAAACACCATATATTTT | CASSPSLENTIYF
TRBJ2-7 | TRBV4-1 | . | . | TGCGCCAGCAGCCAAGTTATCAGGGCTAGTGCCACCTACGAGCAGTACTTC | CASSQVIRASATYEQYF
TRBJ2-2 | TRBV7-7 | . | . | TGTGCCAGCAGCTTAGTGCAGGGCTTTGGTAACACCGGGGAGCTGTTTTTT | CASSLVQGFGNTGELFF
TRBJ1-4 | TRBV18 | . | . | TGTGCCAGCTCCCCTCGGAGTACAACTAATGAAAAACTGTTTTTT | CASSPRSTTNEKLFF
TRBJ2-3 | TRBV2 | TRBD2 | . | TGTGCCAGCTCCCAGCGGGAGGGCCTCGACACAGATACGCAGTATTTT | CASSQREGLDTDTQYF
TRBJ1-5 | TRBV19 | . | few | TGTGCCAGTAGTCCTCGGCTTGGCAATCAGCCCCAGCATTTT | CASSPRLGNQPQHF
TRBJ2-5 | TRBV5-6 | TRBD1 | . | TGTGCCAGCAGCGGCCCGGGACAGGGGGAAGGGGAGACCCAGTACTTC | CASSGPGQGEGETQYF
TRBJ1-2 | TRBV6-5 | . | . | TGTGCCAGCAGCCCAGGAGGAGCCTATGGCTACACCTTC | CASSPGGAYGYTF
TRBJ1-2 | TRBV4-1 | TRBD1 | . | TGCGCCAGCAGCCAGGGCGGACAGGGACTCTATGGCTACACCTTC | CASSQGGQGLYGYTF
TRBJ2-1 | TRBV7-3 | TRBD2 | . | TGTGCCAGCAGCTTTAGCGGGAGAGGTAATGAGCAGTTCTTC | CASSFSGRGNEQFF
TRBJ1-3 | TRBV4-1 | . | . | TGCGCCAGCAGCCAAGGTCGCGGGTTCTCTGGAAACACCATATATTTT | CASSQGRGFSGNTIYF
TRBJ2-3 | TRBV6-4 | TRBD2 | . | TGTGCCAGCAGTGAACTAGCGGGAGGATACGATACGCAGTATTTT | CASSELAGGYDTQYF
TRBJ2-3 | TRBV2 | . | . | TGTGCCAGCAGTGACGCGACTACTAACACAGATACGCAGTATTTT | CASSDATTNTDTQYF
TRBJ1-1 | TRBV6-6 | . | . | TGTGCCAGCAGTTACCGGGTAGACACTGAAGCTTTCTTT | CASSYRVDTEAFF
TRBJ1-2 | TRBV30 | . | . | TGTGCCTGGAGTGGGGGGTCCGTCCCTAACTATGGCTACACCTTC | CAWSGGSVPNYGYTF
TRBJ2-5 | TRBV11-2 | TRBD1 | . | TGTGCCAGCAGCCACAGGGGTGAGACCCAGTACTTC | CASSHRGETQYF
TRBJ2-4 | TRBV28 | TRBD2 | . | TGTGCCAGCAGTTTATTACTAGCGGGAGAAGGAAACATTCAGTACTTC | CASSLLLAGEGNIQYF
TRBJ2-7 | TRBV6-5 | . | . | TGTGCCAGCAGTTACATCCTCGGATACGAGCAGTACTTC | CASSYILGYEQYF
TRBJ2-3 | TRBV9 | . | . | TGTGCCAGCAGCGAAACAGGATTCACAGATACGCAGTATTTT | CASSETGFTDTQYF
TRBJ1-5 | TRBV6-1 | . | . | TGTGCCAGCAGTGAATTAGTCAGGGCGATACGTAGACAGCCCCAGCATTTT | CASSELVRAIRRQPQHF
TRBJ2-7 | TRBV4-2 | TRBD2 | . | TGTGCCAGCAGCCAAGGACTAGCGTCGAGCTCCTACGAGCAGTACTTC | CASSQGLASSSYEQYF
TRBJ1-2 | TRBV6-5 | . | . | TGTGCCAGCAGTTACTCGGGGCCAGCCTATGGCTACACCTTC | CASSYSGPAYGYTF